Given below is one T cell receptor (beta chain) in context. Its antigen is currently unknown. Genomic DNA, serving as template, underwent TCR beta VDJ and CDR3 profiling. TCRdb fed the reads into MiXCR, producing one record per CDR3 protein. The sample has 40,000 to 50,000 distinct CDR3 sequences, around 70% seen once; the top ten hold around 36%. The sample belongs to a study of CD8+CD57+ T cells in acquired aplastic anemia. Study-level findings and limits: Patients versus controls showed no significant CD8+ Simpson's diversity difference.

The sample taken for sequencing was sorted CD4+, CD8+, or CD8+CD57+ T cells (not recorded which) from PBMCs. This TCR was sampled from a human donor in good health, serving as a control.

The CDR3 protein is CASSSPGTGSYGSYNSPLHF. The CDR3, as DNA: TGTGCCAGCAGCTCACCCGGCACAGGGTCATATGGCTCCTATAATTCACCCCTCCACTTT. The V gene is TRBV7-1, the J gene TRBJ1-6, with D tentatively TRBD1 (6 bases). TRBV7-1 is treated as an ORF (open reading frame) with a function not yet certain. Trimming removed 2 bases from V and 0 bases from J, with 20 bases in between. The CDR3 is made up of 20 amino acids.